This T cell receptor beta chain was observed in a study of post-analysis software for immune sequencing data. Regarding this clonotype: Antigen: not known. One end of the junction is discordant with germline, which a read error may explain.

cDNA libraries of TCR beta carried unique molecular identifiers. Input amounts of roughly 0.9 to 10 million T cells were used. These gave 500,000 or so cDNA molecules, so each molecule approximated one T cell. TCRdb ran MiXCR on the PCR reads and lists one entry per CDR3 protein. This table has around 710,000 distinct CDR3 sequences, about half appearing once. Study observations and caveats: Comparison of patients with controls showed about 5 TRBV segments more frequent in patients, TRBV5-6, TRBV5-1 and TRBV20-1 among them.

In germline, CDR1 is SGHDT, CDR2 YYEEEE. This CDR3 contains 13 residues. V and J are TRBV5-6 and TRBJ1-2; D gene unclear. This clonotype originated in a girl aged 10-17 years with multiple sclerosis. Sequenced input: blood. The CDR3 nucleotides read TGTGCCAGCAGCTTGGCCCAACCGTATGACTACACCTTC. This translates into CASSLAQPYDYTF.